This entry describes one T cell receptor beta chain. This specimen comes from a study of blood T cell repertoires in COVID-19. Study details: The United States, Italy and Spain supplied acute and convalescent COVID-19 samples.

Germline trimming cut 4 bases from V and 8 bases from J; bases unmatched to any gene: 3. The CDR3 covers 13 residues. The germline gives CDR1 MNHEY, CDR2 SVGAGI. Seattle participants joined during active infection and were tracked over time. The method was immunoSEQ multiplex PCR; TCRdb's version includes in-frame clones alone and lacks a portion of them. Here the sample spans approximately 93,000 clones, approximately 79% being singletons. The TCR was taken from a man between 65 and 85 years old with COVID-19, enrolled during active disease. Input material: peripheral blood. This chain links TRBV6-5 with TRBJ1-4; 8 bases align to TRBD1. DNA of the CDR3: TGTGCCAGCAGTTTGGGACAGGTCGAAAAACTGTTTTTT. Translating it yields CASSLGQVEKLFF.